These 9 T cell receptor beta chains were sequenced from one sample in a study of T-cell reconstitution after alpha-beta-depleted transplantation in children. Unique molecular identifiers featured in how the TCRbeta library was prepared. Each CDR3 protein is one row after TCRdb ran MiXCR on the PCR reads. Of approximately 590,000 distinct CDR3 sequences in the sample, roughly 10% were seen once. The specimen was PBMCs from the stem cell graft donor, collected from the stem cell graft. All receptors come from a human donor who donated a stem cell graft to a child with acute myeloid leukemia.

This chain uses TRBV2 with TRBJ2-1, with 11 bases aligning to TRBD2. Losses at the gene ends were 6 bases for V and 6 bases for J; bases not matched to a gene: 7. CDR3 size: 15 residues. Germline V gives CDR1 SNHLY, CDR2 FYNNEI. This CDR3 reads CASRPTGTSGNEQFF. The CDR3 nucleotides are TGTGCCAGCAGGCCAACCGGGACTAGCGGCAATGAGCAGTTCTTC.

With regard to this clonotype: This sequence may be a read error, since a much larger clone differs from it by one base. The J gene is TRBJ2-7, the V gene TRBV6-1; maybe TRBD2 (6 bases). The CDR3 consists of 15 residues. The ends were cut back, 5 bases at V and 4 bases at J, with 18 bases in the middle. The germline V gene has CDR1 MNHNS and CDR2 SASEGT. The CDR3, as DNA: TGTGCCAGCAGTCCCACGCGGGGATCCCAGTACGAGCAGTACTTC. Translated, it gives CASSPTRGSQYEQYF.

A few counts support this clonotype. The rearrangement uses TRBV5-6 and TRBJ2-3; D is possibly TRBD2 (5 bases). The CDR3 has 16 residues. Trimming took 0 bases from V and 6 from J, leaving 17 bases between them. Germline CDR1 reads SGHDT; CDR2 reads YYEEEE. This CDR3 reads CASSLGSNTGYDTQYF. In DNA form, the CDR3 reads TGTGCCAGCAGCTTGGGATCGAATACGGGATACGATACGCAGTATTTT.

Concerning this clonotype: Since a much larger clone is just one base distant, this may be a read error. V is TRBV5-1 and J is TRBJ2-3; D may be TRBD2 (5 bases). Germline assignment: CDR1 SGHRS and CDR2 YFSETQ. The length of the CDR3 is 12 residues. This CDR3 reads CTSSPEEDTQYF. For the CDR3, the DNA is TGCACCAGCAGCCCGGAGGAAGATACGCAGTATTTT.

There are many counts of this clonotype. This sequence joins TRBV15 and TRBJ2-3, with D uncertain. V was trimmed by 0 bases and J by 6 bases, leaving 7 bases between them. Germline lookup yields CDR1 LNHNV and CDR2 YYDKDF (reference sequence). This CDR3 region has 13 residues. The DNA for the CDR3 is TGTGCCACCAGCAGAGATCCTCCCGATACGCAGTATTTT. Protein product: CATSRDPPDTQYF. The full variable domain, rest sourced from reference TRBV15 and TRBJ2-3, is DAMVIQNPRYQVTQFGKPVTLSCSQTLNHNVMYWYQQKSSQAPKLLFHYYDKDFNNEADTPDNFQSRRPNTSFCFLDIRSPGLGDTAMYLCATSRDPPDTQYFGPGTRLTVL.

This clonotype has only a few counts. The rearrangement links TRBV5-1 to TRBJ1-4, with a weak D call TRBD1 (5 bases). The germline V and J ends were trimmed by 4 bases and 6 bases, with 16 bases remaining between them. The CDR3 is 15 residues long. Per the germline V gene, CDR1 is SGHRS and CDR2 is YFSETQ. The CDR3: CASSGWTLVDEKLFF. The DNA for the CDR3 is TGCGCCAGCAGCGGATGGACACTGGTGGATGAAAAACTGTTTTTT.

This clonotype was recorded many times. V gene TRBV29-1 combines with J gene TRBJ2-7, with 12 positions matching TRBD1. V trimming: 5 bases; J trimming: 6 bases; junction bases outside the gene matches: 5. The CDR3 contains 13 residues. Germline CDR1 is SQVTM and CDR2 is ANQGSEA. The DNA of the CDR3 is TGCAGCGTTCCTGGGACAGGGGGCTTCGAGCAGTACTTC. Translating gives CSVPGTGGFEQYF.

There are a few counts of this clonotype. This chain links TRBV29-1 with TRBJ2-7, with TRBD1 as a possible D gene (5 bases). V lost 3 bases to trimming and J lost 3 bases, with 9 bases between them. The length of the CDR3 is 12 residues. The germline V gene encodes CDR1 SQVTM and CDR2 ANQGSEA. CDR3 region: CSVEAGNYEQYF. DNA for the CDR3: TGCAGCGTTGAGGCAGGGAACTACGAGCAGTACTTC.

The chain recombines TRBV5-1 with TRBJ2-1; 12 bases are shared with TRBD2. V was pared by 4 bases and J by 1 base, with 15 bases of the junction left unmatched. This CDR3 region has 20 residues. Germline V gene sequence: CDR1 SGHRS, CDR2 YFSETQ. For the CDR3, the DNA is TGCGCCAGCAGCGCATTGACAGGACTAGCGGGACCACAATCCTACAATGAGCAGTTCTTC. This translates into CASSALTGLAGPQSYNEQFF.